The 21 T cell receptor beta chains below come from one sample, sequenced in a study of naive and memory T cell subsets. Both TRBC1 and TRBC2 were covered by a beta constant-region primer of two equimolar oligonucleotides. The ligated cDNA underwent four PCR rounds using SP2 and nested alpha and beta constant-region primers. TCRdb re-derived calls from the UMI-ligation and nested PCR reads in MiXCR, one entry per CDR3 protein. The table records roughly 80,000 distinct CDR3 sequences, around 9% of them present only once. Material: naive CD8+ T cells from blood. The source is a human donor in good health.

The CDR3 nucleotides are TGTGCCAGCGTGTGGGAGGAAACCGGGGAGCTGTTTTTT. Protein product: CASVWEETGELFF. This chain connects TRBV6-6 to TRBJ2-2; D may be TRBD2 (6 bases). This CDR3 comprises 13 residues. Between the trimmed V and J ends, which lost 8 bases and 5 bases, there was a span of 12 bases. In germline, CDR1 is MNHNY, CDR2 SVGAGI (reference sequence).

In its sample, this clonotype was seen many times. This sequence joins TRBV4-2 and TRBJ2-1, with 13 bases identical to TRBD2. After removal of 1 base from V and 8 bases from J, the junction contained 2 bases not matched to a gene. CDR3 size: 15 residues. Germline V gene lookup returns CDR1 LGHNA and CDR2 YNFKEQ. This chain's CDR3 is CASSQGLAGGYEQFF. In nucleotides, the CDR3 is TGTGCCAGCAGCCAAGGACTAGCGGGAGGCTATGAGCAGTTCTTC.

This clonotype was observed at least ten times. This chain links TRBV21-1 with TRBJ2-7. TRBV21-1 is described as a pseudogene. The CDR3 spans 13 residues. The CDR3 reads CASSKGHSYEQYF. CDR3 bases: TGTGCCAGCAGCAAAGGGCACTCCTACGAGCAGTACTTC.

Only a few counts were recorded for this clonotype. The chain uses TRBV28 and TRBJ2-1, with 12 nucleotides matching TRBD2. The CDR3 consists of 15 residues. The V segment lost 7 bases and the J segment 9 bases; nucleotides outside the gene matches: 10. Germline CDR1 reads MDHEN; CDR2 reads SYDVKM. CDR3 in DNA: TGTGCCAGCACCGCTCCTAGCGGGAGGGTCGGTGAGCAGTTCTTC. Protein: CASTAPSGRVGEQFF.

J is TRBJ2-3 and V is TRBV12-3 or TRBV12-4; 9 bases align to TRBD2. The V segment lost 3 bases and the J segment 0 bases; nucleotides outside the gene matches: 4. The CDR3 has 16 amino acids. The CDR3 coding sequence is TGTGCCAGCAGTTTTCCCCTAGCGGGAAGCACAGATACGCAGTATTTT. This sequence encodes CASSFPLAGSTDTQYF.

In its sample, this clonotype was seen a few times. The chain employs TRBV28 and TRBJ1-2, with D perhaps matching TRBD1 (6 bases). Trimming took off 2 bases at V and 6 bases at J, with 13 bases between the two ends. This CDR3 is 14 amino acids long. Germline values: CDR1 MDHEN, CDR2 SYDVKM. The CDR3 coding sequence is TGTGCCAGCAGTTTACCAGGGGATCGCGATGGCTACACCTTC. It encodes CASSLPGDRDGYTF.

In its sample, this clonotype was seen many times. This chain connects TRBV19 to TRBJ2-7; 7 bases match TRBD1. This CDR3 is built from 14 residues. Germline V CDR1 and CDR2: LNHDA, SQIVND (reference sequence). The V and J ends lost 3 bases and 5 bases, in that order; junction bases with no gene match: 7. The CDR3 DNA reads TGTGCCAGTAGTATTAGAAACCAGGGGGACGAGCAGTACTTC. This sequence encodes CASSIRNQGDEQYF.

This clonotype occurred many times. This chain uses TRBV19 with TRBJ2-7; D is possibly TRBD2 (5 bases). CDR3 length equals 14 residues. V dropped 0 bases and J dropped 1 base, with 7 bases sitting between them. CDR1 and CDR2 (germline): LNHDA, SQIVND (reference sequence). The CDR3 loop reads CASSIESGSYEQYF. CDR3 DNA: TGTGCCAGTAGTATAGAGAGCGGTTCCTACGAGCAGTACTTC. Filled out from reference TRBV19 and TRBJ2-7, the complete variable domain reads DGGITQSPKYLFRKEGQNVTLSCEQNLNHDAMYWYRQDPGQGLRLIYYSQIVNDFQKGDIAEGYSVSREKKESFPLTVTSAQKNPTAFYLCASSIESGSYEQYFGPGTRLTVT.

The chain links TRBV30 to TRBJ2-7; D gene unclear. CDR1 and CDR2 (germline): GTSNPN, SVGIG (reference sequence). Trimming took 1 base from V and 0 from J, leaving 10 bases between them. This CDR3 is built from 14 residues. CDR3 bases: TGTGCCTGGAGTGGGCCCAGGAGCTCCTACGAGCAGTACTTC. It yields the protein CAWSGPRSSYEQYF.

This clonotype was seen a few times. The chain combines TRBV19 with TRBJ2-7; possibly TRBD1 or TRBD2 for D (5 bases each). The CDR3 loop spans 15 amino acids. Germline lookup yields CDR1 LNHDA and CDR2 SQIVND (reference sequence). V dropped 4 bases and J dropped 5 bases, with 18 bases sitting between them. CDR3 DNA: TGTGCCAGTAGTAAAAAGACGGGACGGCCAGACGAGCAGTACTTC. Translated: CASSKKTGRPDEQYF.

This clonotype was picked up many times. The V call is TRBV12-3 or TRBV12-4, the J call TRBJ2-3; unclear D gene. The V and J ends lost 3 bases and 5 bases respectively, with 3 bases between them. CDR3 length: 11 amino acids. The chain's CDR3 is CASSFKDTQYF. The CDR3 DNA sequence: TGTGCCAGCAGTTTCAAAGATACGCAGTATTTT.

The V gene is TRBV7-9, the J gene TRBJ2-2; no clear D gene. There are 12 residues in the CDR3. Germline V gene lookup returns CDR1 SEHNR and CDR2 FQNEAQ (reference sequence). Between the trimmed V and J ends, which lost 5 bases and 8 bases, there was a span of 9 bases. CDR3 loop: CASSPRPGELFF. The CDR3 region has the DNA TGTGCCAGCAGCCCACGTCCAGGGGAGCTGTTTTTT.

This clonotype occurred many times. V usage is TRBV20-1 and J usage is TRBJ2-3; unclear D gene. The CDR3 is 15 amino acids. The germline V gene has CDR1 DFQATT and CDR2 SNEGSKA (reference sequence). The V gene lost 6 bases and the J gene lost 2 bases, with 18 bases spanning the gap. The CDR3: CSARTRQALTDTQYF. In DNA form, the CDR3 reads TGCAGTGCCCGGACGCGGCAGGCCCTCACAGATACGCAGTATTTT.

This clonotype was seen at least ten times. The J gene is TRBJ2-1, the V gene TRBV19; a possible D gene is TRBD1 (6 bases). V dropped 2 bases and J dropped 7 bases, with 15 bases sitting between them. Germline CDR1 reads LNHDA; CDR2 reads SQIVND (reference sequence). This CDR3 is 15 amino acids long. This chain's CDR3 is CASSITSWTENEQFF. CDR3 DNA: TGTGCCAGTAGTATAACCTCCTGGACAGAGAATGAGCAGTTCTTC.

This clonotype was counted many times. The rearrangement joins TRBV20-1 to TRBJ1-3; TRBD1 matches at 8 bases. The germline gives CDR1 DFQATT, CDR2 SNEGSKA (reference sequence). After removal of 0 bases from V and 2 bases from J, the junction contained 6 bases not matched to a gene. This CDR3 region has 16 residues. Here the CDR3 DNA reads TGCAGTGCTAGAGATCAATCCAGGGGGCCTGGAAACACCATATATTTT. Its protein product is CSARDQSRGPGNTIYF.

The chain carries TRBV5-1 and TRBJ2-5; D not resolved. There are 14 residues in the CDR3. Germline assignment: CDR1 SGHRS and CDR2 YFSETQ. The V and J ends lost 2 bases and 1 base respectively, with 9 bases between them. CDR3: CASSFVYFQETQYF. As DNA, the CDR3 is TGCGCCAGCAGCTTCGTCTACTTCCAAGAGACCCAGTACTTC.

This clonotype was seen a few times. This rearrangement joins TRBV27 to TRBJ2-1; 10 nucleotides align to TRBD1. V dropped 3 bases and J dropped 3; count of bases not matched to a gene: 5. The length of the CDR3 is 16 residues. Germline V gene data show CDR1 as MNHEY and CDR2 as SMNVEV (reference sequence). In nucleotides, the CDR3 is TGTGCCAGCAGTTTTATGAGGACAGGGGGCTACAATGAGCAGTTCTTC. Protein product: CASSFMRTGGYNEQFF.

This clonotype was counted between two and nine times. The chain links TRBV10-2 to TRBJ2-7, with 8 nucleotides matching TRBD1. The CDR3 extends over 13 amino acids. Germline CDR1 and CDR2: WSHSY and SAAADI. With 7 bases clipped from V and 5 bases from J, the junction kept 7 bases outside the gene matches. The CDR3 is CASNQDRVHEQYF. As DNA, the CDR3 is TGCGCCAGCAACCAGGACAGGGTCCACGAGCAGTACTTC.

This clonotype was seen repeatedly, ten times or more. The CDR3 bases are TGCAGTGCTAGAGAGCCGACTACTGTACTCTACAATGAGCAGTTCTTC. As protein: CSAREPTTVLYNEQFF. The rearrangement links TRBV20-1 to TRBJ2-1; D is perhaps TRBD2 (5 bases). Germline-derived CDR1 and CDR2 are DFQATT and SNEGSKA (reference sequence). This CDR3 region has 16 residues. The V gene lost 0 bases and the J gene lost 3 bases, with 15 bases spanning the gap.

In this sample, this clonotype turned up many times. CDR3 sequence: CASKQGRGEQYF. CDR3 sequence (DNA): TGTGCCAGCAAACAGGGAAGGGGCGAGCAGTACTTC. The genes are TRBV27 and TRBJ2-7; possible D gene TRBD1, 6 bases. The CDR3 contains 12 residues. Germline CDR1 MNHEY, CDR2 SMNVEV (reference sequence). Trimming removed 7 bases from V and 6 bases from J, with 13 bases in between.

This clonotype was seen repeatedly, ten times or more. This sequence joins TRBV7-9 and TRBJ2-2; TRBD2 is a possible D gene (6 bases). Trimming shortened V by 5 bases and J by 0 bases, and 10 bases separated the two germline ends. This CDR3 has 15 residues. CDR1 is SEHNR and CDR2 is FQNEAQ in the germline V gene (reference sequence). The CDR3: CASSTSSANTGELFF. Here the CDR3 DNA reads TGTGCCAGCAGCACCTCTAGCGCGAACACCGGGGAGCTGTTTTTT.